The 2 T cell receptor beta chains reported below all come from one sample, sequenced in a study of beta chain features in type 1 diabetes. Since all of the isolated RNA was reverse transcribed, expressed TCRB transcripts were what got sequenced. The method was immunoSEQ multiplex PCR; TCRdb's version includes in-frame clones alone and lacks a portion of them. This table has 680,000 or so clones, roughly an eighth appearing once. Their specific antigens are unknown. Study-wide points: Shorter TCRB CDR3s, moderately but significantly so, marked every one of the four CD4+ subsets in Type 1 diabetes patients.

The material sequenced was naive CD4+ T cells from blood. All receptors derive from a man between 18 and 29 years old with type 1 diabetes.

The CDR3 here is CASSNGLAGAIEGTDTQYF. CDR3 in DNA: TGTGCCAGCAGCAATGGGCTAGCGGGGGCCATAGAGGGCACAGATACGCAGTATTTT. The chain uses TRBV13 and TRBJ2-3; 10 nucleotides line up with TRBD2. Germline trimming cut 5 bases from V and 1 base from J; bases unmatched to any gene: 15. The CDR3 covers 19 residues. The germline V gene encodes CDR1 PRHDT and CDR2 FYEKMQ (reference sequence).

This sequence joins TRBV7-9 and TRBJ1-6; D is ambiguous. The length of the CDR3 is 11 residues. Per the germline V gene, CDR1 is SEHNR and CDR2 is FQNEAQ (reference sequence). Trimming removed 4 bases from V and 14 bases from J, with 9 bases in between. The CDR3 nucleotides are TGTGCCAGCAGCTCTGGCGTAACCCTCCACTTT. It encodes CASSSGVTLHF.